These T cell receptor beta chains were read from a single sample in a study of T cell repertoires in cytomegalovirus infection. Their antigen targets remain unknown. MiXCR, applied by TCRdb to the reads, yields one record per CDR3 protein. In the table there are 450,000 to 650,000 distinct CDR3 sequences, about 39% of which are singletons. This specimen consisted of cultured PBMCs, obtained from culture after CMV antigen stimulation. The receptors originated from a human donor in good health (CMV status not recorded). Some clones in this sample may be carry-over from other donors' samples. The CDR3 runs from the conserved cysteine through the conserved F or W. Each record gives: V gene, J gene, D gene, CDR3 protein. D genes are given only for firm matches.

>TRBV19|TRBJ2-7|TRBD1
CASSIDRGPEQYF
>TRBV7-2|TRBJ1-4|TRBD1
CASSIPRGRDEKLFF
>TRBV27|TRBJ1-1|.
CASRKGPTSTEAFF
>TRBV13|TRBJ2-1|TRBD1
CASSGGQGAEEQFF
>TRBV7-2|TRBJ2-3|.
CASSSYGRTSTDTQYF
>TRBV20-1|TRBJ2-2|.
CSARPLGRHTGELFF
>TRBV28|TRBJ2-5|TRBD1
CASSRIRGETQYF
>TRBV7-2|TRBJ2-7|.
CASSLTGGGSYEQYF
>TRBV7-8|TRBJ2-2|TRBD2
CASSPREGAGELFF
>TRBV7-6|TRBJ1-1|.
CASSPLGQPNTEAFF
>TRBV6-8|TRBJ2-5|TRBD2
CASSSPWTAGGGRYQETQYF
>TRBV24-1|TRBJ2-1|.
CATSDWPADNEQFF
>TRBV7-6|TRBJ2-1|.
CASSLGQGFWNEQFF
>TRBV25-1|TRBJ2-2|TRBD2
CASSEWAGVNTGELFF
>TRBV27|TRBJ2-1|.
CASRRAGRDNEQFF
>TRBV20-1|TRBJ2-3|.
CSASVDTQYF
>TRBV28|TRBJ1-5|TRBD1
CASSMGQVRSNQPQHF
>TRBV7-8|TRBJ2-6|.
CASKREALGANVLTF
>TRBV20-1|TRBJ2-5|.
CSVPHRDSPLETQYF
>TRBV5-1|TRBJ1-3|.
CASSLDSRGNTIYF
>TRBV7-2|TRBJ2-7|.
CASSRKGSTASEQYF
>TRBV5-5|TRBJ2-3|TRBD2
CASSLSGLAGGPGDTQYF
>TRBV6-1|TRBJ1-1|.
CASSELGDTEAFF
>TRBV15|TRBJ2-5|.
CATSRDLGGLETQYF
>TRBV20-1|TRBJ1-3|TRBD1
CSALQGLSGNTIYF
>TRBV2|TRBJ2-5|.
CASSTAYQETQYF
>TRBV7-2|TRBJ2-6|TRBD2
CASSLAAWTSVSSGANVLTF
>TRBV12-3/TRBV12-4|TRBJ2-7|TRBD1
CASSPLQGISYEQYF
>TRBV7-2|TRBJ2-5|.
CASSFNLPESGGETQYF
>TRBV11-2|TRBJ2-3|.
CASSLSGGEWGDTQYF
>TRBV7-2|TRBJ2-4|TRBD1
CASSLRDRGYDIQYF
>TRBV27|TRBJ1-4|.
CASSLDGYQEKLFF
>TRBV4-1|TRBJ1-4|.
CASSSLGGSVEKLFF
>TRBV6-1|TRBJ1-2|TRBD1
CATSGQGANYGYTF
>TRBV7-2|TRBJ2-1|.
CASSLSPGKGEQFF
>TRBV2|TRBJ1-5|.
CASSEQRDQPQHF
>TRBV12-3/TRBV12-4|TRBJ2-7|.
CASSFGVGEQYF
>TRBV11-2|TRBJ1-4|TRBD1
CASSLGQGYRTNEKLFF
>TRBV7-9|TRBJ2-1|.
CASSYLKNEQFF
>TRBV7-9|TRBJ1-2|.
CASSSIDRHHYGYTF
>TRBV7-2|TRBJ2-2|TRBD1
CASSLHGQGAGGELFF
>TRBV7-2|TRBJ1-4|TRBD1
CASSRGGTVNEKLFF
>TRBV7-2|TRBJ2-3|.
CASSLGIWNTQYF
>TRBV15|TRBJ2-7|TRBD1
CATSTPGTGDYEQYF
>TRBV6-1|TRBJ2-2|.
CASPPGTLGTGELFF
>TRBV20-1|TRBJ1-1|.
CSARGTVNEAFF
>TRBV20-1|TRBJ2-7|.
CSARDRRESSYEQYF
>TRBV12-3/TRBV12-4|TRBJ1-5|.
CASSFRGNSNQPQHF
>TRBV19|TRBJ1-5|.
CASRRQVWSNQPQHF
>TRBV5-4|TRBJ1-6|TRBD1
CASSLEGQGKYSPLHF
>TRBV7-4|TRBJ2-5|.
CATVDRGRETQYF
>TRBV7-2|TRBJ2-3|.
CASSLLGRMGPDTQYF
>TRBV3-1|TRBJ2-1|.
CASSEWGANNEQFF
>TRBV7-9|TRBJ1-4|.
CASSLAYGSGEKLFF
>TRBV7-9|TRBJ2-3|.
CASSSAGDSTDTQYF
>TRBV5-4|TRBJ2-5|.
CASSPVGPGHGPPRGEATQYF
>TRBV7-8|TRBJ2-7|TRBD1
CASSYGDSRYEQYF